A single T cell receptor (beta chain) is shown here with its context. What it binds is unknown. The sample comes from a study of T cell repertoires and Cas9 in healthy adults. Overall study context: Multi-effector potency, cytotoxicity and lineage were assessed in SpCas9-reactive CD4 and CD8 T cells. General study points: Reportedly, SpCas9-reactive effector T cell proliferation and function were mitigated by SpCas9-reactive Tregs in vitro.

The data were produced by immunoSEQ multiplex PCR, yet TCRdb's version contains in-frame clones alone and is incomplete. This table holds around 20,000 clones, under 95% found once. Sequencing used CD4+ effector T cells (CD127+, CD25-, CD137-, CD154-) from PBMCs; culture status not recorded. The receptor was isolated from a human donor in good health.

This CDR3 reads CASSQTGGRSPLHF. CDR3 coding DNA: TGTGCCAGCAGCCAGACAGGGGGGAGGTCACCCCTCCACTTT. The chain couples TRBV25-1 to TRBJ1-6; 9 positions match TRBD1. This CDR3 contains 14 residues. Per germline, CDR1 MGHDK and CDR2 SYGVNS. V lost 6 bases to trimming and J lost 10 bases; unmatched junction nucleotides: 7.